This T cell receptor beta chain emerged from a study of CD8+ T cells in alopecia areata. Sequencing templates came from extracted RNA that was reverse transcribed into cDNA. Method: immunoSEQ multiplex PCR; TCRdb's copy keeps in-frame clones and lacks some. The data show 130,000 or so clones, 47% seen once. The study team obtained lesional scalp punch biopsies and peripheral blood from alopecia areata patients. This receptor was identified in a human donor with alopecia areata. The source material was NKG2D-low CD8+ T cells sorted from blood.

In nucleotides, the CDR3 is TGTGCCAGCAGCGGACTAGCGTACAATGAGCAGTTCTTC. Protein: CASSGLAYNEQFF. The chain employs TRBV27 and TRBJ2-1; 9 positions agree with TRBD2. The CDR3 loop spans 13 amino acids. With 6 bases clipped from V and 4 bases from J, the junction kept 1 base outside the gene matches. Germline V gene lookup returns CDR1 MNHEY and CDR2 SMNVEV (reference sequence).